This entry features one T cell receptor beta chain sequence. Participants came from about 23 US areas, aged about 18 to 100 years. Membership in each cohort depended on participant-reported clinical history. In the study's own analysis: Amplification with reference gene primers provided the estimates of nucleated cell counts. Produced via immunoSEQ multiplex PCR; TCRdb's table is partial and in-frame only. That table is the source of V, J and clone size, and D and trimming were worked out from the DNA. The sample records some 250,000 clones, around nine tenths being singletons. This record belongs to a study of blood T cell repertoires in COVID-19. Study details: Samples of COVID-19 (acute and convalescent) were obtained from the United States, Italy and Spain.

This CDR3 is built from 16 residues. CDR1 and CDR2 (germline): LNHNV, YYDKDF (reference sequence). V lost 0 bases to trimming and J lost 2 bases; unmatched junction nucleotides: 2. The V and J genes are TRBV15 and TRBJ1-2, with 11 positions matching TRBD1. The sequence derives from a woman in her twenties or thirties with acute COVID-19. Specimen: PBMCs or T cells enriched from blood (not recorded which). CDR3 protein: CATSRERTGGNYGYTF. The CDR3 coding sequence is TGTGCCACCAGCAGAGAAAGGACAGGGGGCAACTATGGCTACACCTTC.